The 5 T cell receptor beta chains below were found in one sample sequenced in a study of blood T cells in healthy people across ages. The use of a sample-barcoded 5' primer and a J-beta primer mix characterized a second PCR of about 7 to 12 cycles. TCRdb reanalysed the 5' RACE reads using MiXCR and keeps one entry per CDR3 protein. Of fewer than 1,200,000 distinct CDR3 sequences in the sample, less than 25% are singletons; the top ten hold about 0.69%. These data also formed part of another study, on T cells of mothers and their children.

Sequenced material: blood. The receptors were gathered from a girl aged 2 to 10 in good health.

This sequence joins TRBV6-2 or TRBV6-3 and TRBJ1-1; possibly TRBD1 for D (6 bases). The CDR3 runs to 15 residues. V was cut by 9 bases and J by 0 bases, with 17 bases left in between. Germline loops: CDR1 MNHEY, CDR2 SVGEGT. Here the CDR3 DNA reads TGTGCCAGACCTTCAACAGGGCCCATGAACACTGAAGCTTTCTTT. The encoded protein is CARPSTGPMNTEAFF.

The V and J genes are TRBV12-3 or TRBV12-4 and TRBJ2-7; D gene unclear. The V gene lost 5 bases and the J gene lost 5 bases, with 19 bases spanning the gap. The CDR3 sequence is 15 residues long. As DNA, the CDR3 is TGTGCCAGCAGTCCCCGAGTAGGGTCTCGGGACGAGCAGTACTTC. Protein sequence: CASSPRVGSRDEQYF.

V is TRBV20-1 and J is TRBJ2-1; tentative D call: TRBD1 (6 bases). The last part of the DNA fits TRBJ2-7 better; the J call may be wrong. CDR3 length: 13 amino acids. Germline V gene lookup returns CDR1 DFQATT and CDR2 SNEGSKA (reference sequence). Here the CDR3 DNA reads TGCAGTGCAAGGGGGTCCGGACGTTACGAGCAGTACTTC. It is translated as CSARGSGRYEQYF.

This clonotype has a handful of counts. V and J are TRBV7-6 and TRBJ2-1, with TRBD1 as a possible D gene (6 bases). The CDR3 runs 18 residues. The V gene's germline CDR1 is SGHVS and CDR2 FNYEAQ. V lost 0 bases, J lost 2 bases, and 17 bases lay in between. The CDR3 DNA reads as TGTGCCAGCAGCTTAGCGCTGGGGGCGGTCTTGCCCTACAATGAGCAGTTCTTC. It translates to CASSLALGAVLPYNEQFF. The full variable domain, with the rest looked up from reference TRBV7-6 and TRBJ2-1, is GAGVSQSPRYKVTKRGQDVALRCDPISGHVSLYWYRQALGQGPEFLTYFNYEAQQDKSGLPNDRFSAERPEGSISTLTIQRTEQRDSAMYRCASSLALGAVLPYNEQFFGPGTRLTVL.

This clonotype has more than one count but fewer than ten. This chain connects TRBV28 to TRBJ2-3; TRBD2 aligns across 7 bases. CDR1 and CDR2 (germline): MDHEN, SYDVKM. The CDR3 has 12 residues. V was clipped by 7 bases and J by 6 bases; unmatched bases: 4. The CDR3 loop reads CASMTSWDTQYF. CDR3 nucleotide sequence: TGTGCCAGCATGACTAGCTGGGATACGCAGTATTTT.